The clone carrying this T cell receptor (beta chain) was seen a few times. Its antigen is currently unknown. This sample was taken from a study of beta chain features in type 1 diabetes. Study overall: Patients and healthy donors were similar in age, gender and cell yields.

The CDR3 is made up of 13 amino acids. Germline lookup yields CDR1 SGHRS and CDR2 YFSETQ. With 7 bases clipped from V and 3 bases from J, the junction kept 6 bases outside the gene matches. Study observations and caveats: PCR might favor shorter templates, but any such skew would affect patients and controls equally. Insertions at VDJ junctions were less frequent in type 1 diabetes patients. These patients also deleted more nucleotides at the same junctions. Across all four CD4+ subsets, people with type 1 diabetes showed modestly shorter TCRB CDR3s. Sampled from patients, naive, central memory and Treg TCRB repertoires appeared more similar than those sampled from healthy donors.

Since all of the isolated RNA was reverse transcribed, expressed TCRB transcripts were what got sequenced. Here immunoSEQ multiplex PCR was the method, and the copy in TCRdb shows in-frame clones only, minus some. The sample has a few hundred thousand clones, around 10% seen once. The clonotype originates from a man aged 25 to 40 with type 1 diabetes. This chain links TRBV5-1 with TRBJ2-5; TRBD1 matches at 7 bases. The sample comprised central memory CD4+ T cells from blood. CDR3 loop: CASRVDREETQYF. The DNA of the CDR3 is TGCGCCAGCCGTGTAGACAGGGAAGAGACCCAGTACTTC.